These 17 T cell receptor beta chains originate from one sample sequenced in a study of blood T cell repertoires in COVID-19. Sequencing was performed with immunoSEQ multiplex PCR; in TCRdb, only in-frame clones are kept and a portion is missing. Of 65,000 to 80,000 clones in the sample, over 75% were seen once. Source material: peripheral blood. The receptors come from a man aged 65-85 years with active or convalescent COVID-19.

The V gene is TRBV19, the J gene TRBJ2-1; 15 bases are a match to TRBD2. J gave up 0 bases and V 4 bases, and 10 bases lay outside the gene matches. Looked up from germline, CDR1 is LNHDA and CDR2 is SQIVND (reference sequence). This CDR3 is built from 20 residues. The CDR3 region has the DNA TGTGCCAGTAGTAAGGTCGGGACTAGCGGGGGGCCAAGCTCCTACAATGAGCAGTTCTTC. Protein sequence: CASSKVGTSGGPSSYNEQFF.

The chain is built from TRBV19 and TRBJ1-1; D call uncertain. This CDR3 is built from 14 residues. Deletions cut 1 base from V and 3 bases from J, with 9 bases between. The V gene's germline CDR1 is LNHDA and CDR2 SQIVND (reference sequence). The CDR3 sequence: CASSIGRRDTEAFF. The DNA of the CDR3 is TGTGCCAGTAGTATAGGGAGGCGGGACACTGAAGCTTTCTTT.

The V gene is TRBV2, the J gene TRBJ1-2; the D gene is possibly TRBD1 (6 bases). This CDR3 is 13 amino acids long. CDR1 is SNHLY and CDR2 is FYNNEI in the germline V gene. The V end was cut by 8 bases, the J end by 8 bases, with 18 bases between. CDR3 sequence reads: CASGLDSPGGYTF. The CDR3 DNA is TGTGCCAGCGGCCTGGACAGTCCTGGGGGCTACACCTTC.

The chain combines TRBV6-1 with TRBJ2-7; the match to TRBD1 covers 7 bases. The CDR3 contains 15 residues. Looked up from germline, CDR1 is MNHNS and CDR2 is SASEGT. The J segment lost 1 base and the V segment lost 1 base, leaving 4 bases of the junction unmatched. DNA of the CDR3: TGTGCCAGCAGTGAAGGACAGGGTTTATCCTACGAGCAGTACTTC. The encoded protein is CASSEGQGLSYEQYF.

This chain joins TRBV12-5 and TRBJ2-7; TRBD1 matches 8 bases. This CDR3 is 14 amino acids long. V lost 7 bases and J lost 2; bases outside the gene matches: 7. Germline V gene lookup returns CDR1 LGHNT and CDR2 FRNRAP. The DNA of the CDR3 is TGTGCTAGTGTCACGGACAGGGAGGCCTACGAGCAGTACTTC. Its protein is CASVTDREAYEQYF.

The CDR3 coding sequence is TGCATCACAGGGGGCACTGAAGCTTTCTTT. Its translation is CITGGTEAFF. The V and J genes are TRBV29-1 and TRBJ1-1; 8 positions agree with TRBD1. CDR3 length equals 10 residues. Germline V CDR1 and CDR2: SQVTM, ANQGSEA.

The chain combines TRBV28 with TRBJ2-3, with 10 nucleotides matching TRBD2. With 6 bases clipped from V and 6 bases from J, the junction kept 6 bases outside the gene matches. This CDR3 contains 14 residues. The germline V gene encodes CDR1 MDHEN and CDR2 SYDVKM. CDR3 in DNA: TGTGCCAGCAGATCTAGCGGGAGCGTTGATACGCAGTATTTT. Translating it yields CASRSSGSVDTQYF.

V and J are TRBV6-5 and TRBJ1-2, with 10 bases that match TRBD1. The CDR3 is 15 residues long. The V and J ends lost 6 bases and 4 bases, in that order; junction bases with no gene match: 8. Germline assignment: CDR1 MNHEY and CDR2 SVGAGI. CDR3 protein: CASRSGTGVRYGYTF. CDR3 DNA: TGTGCCAGCAGATCCGGGACAGGGGTCCGCTATGGCTACACCTTC.

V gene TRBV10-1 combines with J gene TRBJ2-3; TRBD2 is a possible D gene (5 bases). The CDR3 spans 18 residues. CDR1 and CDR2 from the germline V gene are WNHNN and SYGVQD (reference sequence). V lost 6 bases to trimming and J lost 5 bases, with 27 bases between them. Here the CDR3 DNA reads TGCGCCAGCAGCCCAAACCCCGGATCAACCGCTGAGGGAGATACGCAGTATTTT. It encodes CASSPNPGSTAEGDTQYF.

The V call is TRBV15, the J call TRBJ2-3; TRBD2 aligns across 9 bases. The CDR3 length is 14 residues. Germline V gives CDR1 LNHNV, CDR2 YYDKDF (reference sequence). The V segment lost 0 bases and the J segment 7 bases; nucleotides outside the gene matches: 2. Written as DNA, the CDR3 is TGTGCCACCAGCAGAGACCTAGCGGGAAATACGCAGTATTTT. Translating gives CATSRDLAGNTQYF.

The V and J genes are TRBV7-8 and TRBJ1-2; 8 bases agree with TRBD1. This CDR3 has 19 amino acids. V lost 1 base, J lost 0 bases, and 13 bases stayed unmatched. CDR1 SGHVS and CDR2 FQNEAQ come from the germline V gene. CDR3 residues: CASSLGSGQGVGANYGYTF. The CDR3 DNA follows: TGTGCCAGCAGCTTAGGGTCAGGACAGGGAGTGGGGGCTAACTATGGCTACACCTTC.

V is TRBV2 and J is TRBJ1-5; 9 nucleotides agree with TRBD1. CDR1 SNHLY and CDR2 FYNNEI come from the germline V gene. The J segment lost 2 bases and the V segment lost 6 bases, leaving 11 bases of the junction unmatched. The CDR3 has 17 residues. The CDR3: CASSARTGERRNQPQHF. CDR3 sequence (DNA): TGTGCCAGCAGCGCCCGGACAGGGGAGCGGCGCAATCAGCCCCAGCATTTT.

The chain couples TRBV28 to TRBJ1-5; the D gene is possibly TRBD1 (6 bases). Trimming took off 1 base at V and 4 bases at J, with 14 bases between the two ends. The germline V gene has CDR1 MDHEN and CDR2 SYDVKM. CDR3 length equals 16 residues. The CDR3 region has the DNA TGTGCCAGCAGTTTATTCATTAGGGGGGGGAATCAGCCCCAGCATTTT. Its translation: CASSLFIRGGNQPQHF.

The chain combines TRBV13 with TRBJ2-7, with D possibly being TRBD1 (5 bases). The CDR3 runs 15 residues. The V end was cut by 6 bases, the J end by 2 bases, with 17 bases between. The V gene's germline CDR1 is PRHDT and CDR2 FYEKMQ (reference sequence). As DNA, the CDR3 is TGTGCCAGCAGTCGGTTTGGCGGACACCCCTACGAGCAGTACTTC. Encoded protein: CASSRFGGHPYEQYF.

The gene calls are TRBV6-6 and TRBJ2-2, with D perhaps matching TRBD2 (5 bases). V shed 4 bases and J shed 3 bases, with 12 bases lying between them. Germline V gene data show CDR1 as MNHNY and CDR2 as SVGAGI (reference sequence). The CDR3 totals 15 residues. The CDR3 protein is CASSSGGVYTGELFF. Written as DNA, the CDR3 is TGTGCCAGCAGTTCAGGAGGAGTTTACACCGGGGAGCTGTTTTTT.

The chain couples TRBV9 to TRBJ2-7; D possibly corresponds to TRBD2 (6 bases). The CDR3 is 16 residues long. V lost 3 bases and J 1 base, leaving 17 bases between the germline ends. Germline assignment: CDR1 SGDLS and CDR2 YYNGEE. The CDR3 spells CASSGGGGGRSYEQYF. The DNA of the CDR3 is TGTGCCAGCAGCGGGGGAGGCGGAGGGCGGTCCTACGAGCAGTACTTC.

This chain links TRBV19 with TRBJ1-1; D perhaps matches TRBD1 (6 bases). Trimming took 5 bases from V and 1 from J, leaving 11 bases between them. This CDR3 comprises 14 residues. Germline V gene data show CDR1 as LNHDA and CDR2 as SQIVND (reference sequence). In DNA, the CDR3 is TGTGCCAGTAGTGTGACAGGCCCGAACACTGAAGCTTTCTTT. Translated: CASSVTGPNTEAFF.